This T cell receptor (beta chain) was recorded in a study of blood T cell repertoires in COVID-19 (dated by TCRdb to about 2020). For the wider study: The collaborator samples originated in the United States, Italy and Spain and spanned the acute and convalescent phases of COVID-19. The samples were drawn from two sources: the first 160 participants of the ongoing ImmuneRACE study, and over 1,000 subjects contributed by 6 global collaborators. The dataset comprised deeply sampled blood TCRbeta repertoires from subjects exposed to, actively infected with, or recovered from COVID-19. The material from the prospective study consisted of cDNA or gDNA derived from T cells, B-cell-depleted T cells, or PBMCs. The repertoires were made available in a free public database intended to serve as a resource for research on the immune response to SARS-CoV-2. Nearly every sample came with metadata listing a de-identified subject ID, COVID-19 status, age in years and sex. Where available, HLA class I and class II types were obtained from metadata supplied by the sample provider rather than from assay-based typing.

V and J are truncated by 4 bases and 3 bases respectively, leaving an intervening sequence of 15 bases. The germline V gene (reference sequence) sets CDR1 to PRHDT and CDR2 to FYEKMQ. The CDR3 numbers 15 residues from cysteine through phenylalanine. This entry keeps only the CDR3 DNA: 45 bases, framed from base 1. In the prospective study, participants were roughly 18 to 95 years old, resided in 24 geographic areas of the United States, and were enrolled through a virtual design. In the prospective study, cohorts were assigned on the basis of participant-reported clinical history obtained from a screening survey and a study questionnaire. Recovered participants in ImmuneRACE Cohort 3 were defined as having two consecutive negative NP/OP PCR tests, clearance from a healthcare professional, or resolution of symptoms. In the prospective study, whole blood, serum and a nasopharyngeal or oropharyngeal swab were collected from each participant by mobile phlebotomists. Additional blood draws and questionnaires over an approximately 2-month period could optionally be provided by prospective study participants. Before DNA extraction, prospective study blood samples were shipped either frozen or at room temperature.

To note about this clone: Its antigen is currently not known. The input lacks base qualities; no much larger clone sits a single base away.

Study-level results and caveats: The quantity of clinical and demographic metadata differed by source and by participant and was supplied without curation.

TCRbeta CDR3 regions were amplified from genomic DNA by means of the immunoSEQ Assay, a bias-controlled multiplex PCR. As for the authors' bioinformatics: The number of nucleated cells in each sample was estimated by amplification of reference gene primers within the assay. To quantify the absolute abundance of each unique TCRbeta CDR3 rearrangement, sequence reads were collapsed and filtered. For each sample, productive Simpson clonality was calculated as the square root of Simpson's diversity index over productive rearrangements. Here the immuneACCESS table is served through TCRdb, limited to in-frame sequences with V and J called. Missing clones are a known gap in these copies; in checked studies unresolved V genes cover under half, and the rest lacks a known reason. The DNA gave D and trimming, while V, J and clone size come from that table. This sample gives around 400,000 clones in total; roughly four fifths of them show up just once. Approximately 5% of the sample is taken by the ten largest.

The V gene is TRBV13 and the J gene is TRBJ1-1; a confident D gene designation cannot be given. The source of this sequence is a woman aged 45-65 years who had recovered from COVID-19. Sequencing input: PBMCs or T cells enriched from blood (not recorded which). The CDR3 corresponds to CASSSGPLLDTEAFF. The DNA sequence is given as TGTGCCAGCAGCTCAGGACCGCTACTGGACACTGAAGCTTTCTTT.